What follows describes a single T cell receptor (beta chain). As yet, its antigen is unknown. The libraries were made with immunoSEQ v3.0 at survey level. TCRdb's table, derived via immunoSEQ multiplex PCR, lists solely in-frame clones and lacks some. Here the sample spans 20,000 to 25,000 clones, 87% being singletons. CDR3 length equals 15 residues. V shed 3 bases and J 0 bases; nucleotides not matched to a gene: 5. Looked up from germline, CDR1 is SGDLS and CDR2 is YYNGEE. This specimen belongs to a study of long-term antiretroviral therapy in people with HIV. In the study overall: The 2015 immediate-ART recommendation came about a decade after the earliest samples. Study-wide results and caveats: Clones that had undergone expansion before ART prevailed in the repertoire throughout all time points.

The receptor was isolated from a man aged 18 to 29 with HIV. The sample here was unsorted PBMCs, taken 0.2 years before starting antiretroviral therapy. The V call is TRBV9, the J call TRBJ1-1; the match to TRBD1 covers 7 bases. CDR3 sequence reads: CASSASGTVNTEAFF. The CDR3 region has the DNA TGTGCCAGCAGCGCTTCCGGGACAGTGAACACTGAAGCTTTCTTT.